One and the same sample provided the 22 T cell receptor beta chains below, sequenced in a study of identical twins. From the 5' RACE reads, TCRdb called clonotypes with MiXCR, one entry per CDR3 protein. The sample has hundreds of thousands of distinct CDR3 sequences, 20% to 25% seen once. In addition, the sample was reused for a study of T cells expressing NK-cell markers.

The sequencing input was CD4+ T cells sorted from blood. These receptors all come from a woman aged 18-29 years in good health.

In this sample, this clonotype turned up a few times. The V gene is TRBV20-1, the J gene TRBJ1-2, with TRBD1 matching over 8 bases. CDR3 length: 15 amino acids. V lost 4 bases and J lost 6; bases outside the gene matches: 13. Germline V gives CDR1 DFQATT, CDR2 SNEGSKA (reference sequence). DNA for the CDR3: TGCAGTGCTATCCGAGGACAGGGAATGTTCGATGGCTACACCTTC. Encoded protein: CSAIRGQGMFDGYTF.

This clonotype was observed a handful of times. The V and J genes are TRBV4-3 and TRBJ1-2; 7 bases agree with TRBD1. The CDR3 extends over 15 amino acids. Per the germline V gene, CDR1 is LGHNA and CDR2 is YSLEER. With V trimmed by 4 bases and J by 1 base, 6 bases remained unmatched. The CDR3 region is CASSRTGTVNYGYTF. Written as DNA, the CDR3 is TGCGCCAGCAGCCGGACCGGGACAGTTAACTATGGCTACACCTTC.

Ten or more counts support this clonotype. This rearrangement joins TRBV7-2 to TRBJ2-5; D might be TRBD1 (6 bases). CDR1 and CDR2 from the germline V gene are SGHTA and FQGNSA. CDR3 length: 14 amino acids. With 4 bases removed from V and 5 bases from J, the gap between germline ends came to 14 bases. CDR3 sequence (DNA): TGTGCCAGCAGCTCGCAGGGGAATTGGGAGACCCAGTACTTC. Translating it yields CASSSQGNWETQYF.

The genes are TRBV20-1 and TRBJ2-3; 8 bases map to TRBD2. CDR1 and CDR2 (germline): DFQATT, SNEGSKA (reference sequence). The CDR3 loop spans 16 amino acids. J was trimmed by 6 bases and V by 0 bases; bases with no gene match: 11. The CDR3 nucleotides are TGCAGTGCTAGAGATCTTCCCGGGAGGGCCCCGGATACGCAGTATTTT. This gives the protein CSARDLPGRAPDTQYF.

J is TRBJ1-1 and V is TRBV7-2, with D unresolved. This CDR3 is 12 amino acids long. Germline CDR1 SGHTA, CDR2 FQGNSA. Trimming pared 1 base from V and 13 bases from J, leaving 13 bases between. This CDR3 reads CASSLVGGVGFF. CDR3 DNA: TGTGCCAGCAGCTTAGTAGGCGGGGTTGGTTTCTTT.

CDR3 in DNA: TGCAGTGCTACTCGAATCGATCGTCGTGAAGCTTTCTTT. Translating gives CSATRIDRREAFF. The chain is built from TRBV20-1 and TRBJ1-1; no clear D. The CDR3 spans 13 residues. Germline CDR1 DFQATT, CDR2 SNEGSKA (reference sequence). Trimming cost V 4 bases and J 7 bases, with 16 bases left between them.

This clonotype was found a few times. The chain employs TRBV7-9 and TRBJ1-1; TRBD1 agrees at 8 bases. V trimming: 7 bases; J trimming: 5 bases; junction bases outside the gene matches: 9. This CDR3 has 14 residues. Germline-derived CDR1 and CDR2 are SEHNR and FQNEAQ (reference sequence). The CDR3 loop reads CASTSTGGYTEAFF. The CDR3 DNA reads TGTGCCAGCACCTCCACAGGGGGTTATACTGAAGCTTTCTTT.

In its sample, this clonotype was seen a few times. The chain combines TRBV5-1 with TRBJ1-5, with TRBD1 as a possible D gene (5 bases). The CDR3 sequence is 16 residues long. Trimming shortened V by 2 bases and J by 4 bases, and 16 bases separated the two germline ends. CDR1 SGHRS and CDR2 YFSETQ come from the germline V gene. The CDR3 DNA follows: TGCGCCAGCAGCTTAACAGGAGACGTCCTAAATCAGCCCCAGCATTTT. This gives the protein CASSLTGDVLNQPQHF.

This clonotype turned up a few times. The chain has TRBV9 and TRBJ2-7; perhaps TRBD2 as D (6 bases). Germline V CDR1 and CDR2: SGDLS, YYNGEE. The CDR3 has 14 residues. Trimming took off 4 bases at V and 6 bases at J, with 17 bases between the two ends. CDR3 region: CASSPGTRWSEQYF. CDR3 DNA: TGTGCCAGCAGCCCCGGGACTCGTTGGAGCGAGCAGTACTTC.

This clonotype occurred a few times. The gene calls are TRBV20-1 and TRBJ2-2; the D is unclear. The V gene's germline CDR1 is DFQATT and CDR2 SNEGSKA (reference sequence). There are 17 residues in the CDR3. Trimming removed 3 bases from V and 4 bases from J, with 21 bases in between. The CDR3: CSARANRALSFTGELFF. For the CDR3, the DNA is TGCAGTGCTAGGGCTAACCGGGCCCTATCATTCACCGGGGAGCTGTTTTTT.

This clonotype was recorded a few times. The CDR3 region has the DNA TGTGCCATCAGTCTTCTAGCGGGGTACAATGAGCAGTTCTTC. Translation gives CAISLLAGYNEQFF. The V and J genes are TRBV10-3 and TRBJ2-1, with 9 bases aligning to TRBD2. CDR3 length: 14 amino acids. J was trimmed by 4 bases and V by 5 bases; bases with no gene match: 3. CDR1 ENHRY and CDR2 SYGVKD come from the germline V gene.

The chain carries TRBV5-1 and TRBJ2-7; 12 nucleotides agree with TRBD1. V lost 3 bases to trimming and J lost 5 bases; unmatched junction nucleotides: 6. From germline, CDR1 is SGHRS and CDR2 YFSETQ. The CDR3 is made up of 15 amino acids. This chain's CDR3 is CASSWGGTGGHEQYF. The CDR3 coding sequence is TGCGCCAGCAGCTGGGGCGGGACAGGGGGCCACGAGCAGTACTTC.

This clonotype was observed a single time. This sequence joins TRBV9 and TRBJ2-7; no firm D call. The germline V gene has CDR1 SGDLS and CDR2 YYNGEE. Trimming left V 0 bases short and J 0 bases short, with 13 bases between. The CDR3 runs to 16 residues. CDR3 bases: TGTGCCAGCAGCGTAGGGTTAGGTGGTGGCTCCTACGAGCAGTACTTC. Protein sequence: CASSVGLGGGSYEQYF.

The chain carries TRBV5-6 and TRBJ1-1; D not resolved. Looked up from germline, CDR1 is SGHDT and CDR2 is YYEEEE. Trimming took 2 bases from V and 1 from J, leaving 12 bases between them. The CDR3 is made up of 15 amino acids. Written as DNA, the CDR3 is TGTGCCAGCAGCTTTTTGGGTTCAGGGAACACTGAAGCTTTCTTT. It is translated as CASSFLGSGNTEAFF.

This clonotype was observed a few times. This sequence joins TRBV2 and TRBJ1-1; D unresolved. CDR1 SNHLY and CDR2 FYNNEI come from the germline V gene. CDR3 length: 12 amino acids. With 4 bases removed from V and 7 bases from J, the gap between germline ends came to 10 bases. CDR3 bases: TGTGCCAGCAGTGTACAGTCTGGTGAAGCTTTCTTT. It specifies CASSVQSGEAFF.

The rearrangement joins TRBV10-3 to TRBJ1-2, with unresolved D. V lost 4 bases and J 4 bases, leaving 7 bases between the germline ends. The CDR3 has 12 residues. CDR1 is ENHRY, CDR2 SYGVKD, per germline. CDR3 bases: TGTGCCATCAGTGGGACGGTCTATGGCTACACCTTC. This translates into CAISGTVYGYTF.

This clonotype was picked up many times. The CDR3 sequence is CASSLGPNNYGYTF. CDR3 coding DNA: TGTGCCAGCAGCTTAGGACCTAATAACTATGGCTACACCTTC. The rearrangement links TRBV7-2 to TRBJ1-2; D unresolved. This CDR3 has 14 amino acids. Germline CDR1 and CDR2: SGHTA and FQGNSA. V was clipped by 1 base and J by 1 base, with 7 bases between them.

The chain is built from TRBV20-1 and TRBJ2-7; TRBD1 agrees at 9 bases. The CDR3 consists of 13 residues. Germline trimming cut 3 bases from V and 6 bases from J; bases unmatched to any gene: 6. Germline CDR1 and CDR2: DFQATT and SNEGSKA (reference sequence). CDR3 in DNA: TGCAGTGCTAGGGGACAGGGTGGGGGCGAGCAGTACTTC. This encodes CSARGQGGGEQYF.

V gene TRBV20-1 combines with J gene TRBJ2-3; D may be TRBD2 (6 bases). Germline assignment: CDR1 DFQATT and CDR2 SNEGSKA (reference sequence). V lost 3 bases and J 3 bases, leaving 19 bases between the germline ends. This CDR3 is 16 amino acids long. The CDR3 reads CSARKRRGTKTDTQYF. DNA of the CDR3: TGCAGTGCTAGGAAGCGGAGGGGAACGAAGACAGATACGCAGTATTTT.

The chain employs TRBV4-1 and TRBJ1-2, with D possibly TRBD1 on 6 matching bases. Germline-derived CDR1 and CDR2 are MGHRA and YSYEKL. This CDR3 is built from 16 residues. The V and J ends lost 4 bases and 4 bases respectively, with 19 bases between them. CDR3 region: CASSPLFVQGLYGYTF. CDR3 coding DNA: TGCGCCAGCAGCCCGCTCTTTGTACAGGGCCTCTATGGCTACACCTTC.

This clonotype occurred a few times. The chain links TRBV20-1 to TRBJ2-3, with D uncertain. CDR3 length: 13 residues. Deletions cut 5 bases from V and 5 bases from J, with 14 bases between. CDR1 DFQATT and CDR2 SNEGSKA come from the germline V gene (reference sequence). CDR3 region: CSASGERRDTQYF. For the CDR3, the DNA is TGCAGTGCTTCTGGGGAACGGAGAGATACGCAGTATTTT.

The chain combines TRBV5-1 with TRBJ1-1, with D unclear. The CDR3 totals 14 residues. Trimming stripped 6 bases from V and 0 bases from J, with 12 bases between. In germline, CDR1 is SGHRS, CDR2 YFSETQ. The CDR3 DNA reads TGCGCCAGCAAATCCGGGGAGCTGAACACTGAAGCTTTCTTT. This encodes CASKSGELNTEAFF.